This T cell receptor beta chain stems from a study of regulatory T cells in long-lasting Graves disease. Across the whole study: Patients newly diagnosed with Graves' had been on antithyroid drugs for under 3 months.

Study-wide results and limits: Persistent cases favored TRBV28, TRBJ1-2 and TRBJ2-5. Persistent patients shared more public clonotypes (2,741) than newly diagnosed patients (about 1,000). Graves' patients with persistent disease showed TCR diversity lower than patients newly diagnosed.

Time point given: newly diagnosed GD, antithyroid drugs for less than 3 months. Extracted PBMC RNA gave rise to the TCR library. Libraries of TCR beta came from iRepertoire HTBI primers plus Arm-PCR of CDR3 regions. TCRdb ran MiXCR on the multiplex PCR reads and lists one entry per CDR3 protein. The table includes roughly 420,000 distinct CDR3 sequences, roughly 15% detected once. CDR1 and CDR2 (germline): DFQATT, SNEGSKA (reference sequence). The CDR3 length is 12 residues. This clonotype has more than one count but fewer than ten. Its antigen remains unidentified. In addition, the sample was reused for a study of T cells in Graves' hyperthyroidism and ophthalmopathy.

Sample: peripheral blood mononuclear cells (PBMCs), taken at new diagnosis, from a patient treated with antithyroid drugs. The clonotype was recovered from a woman in her late teens or twenties with Graves disease. The chain uses TRBV20-1 and TRBJ1-1, with D tentatively TRBD1 (5 bases). CDR3 loop: CRALGQTTEAFF. In nucleotides, the CDR3 is TGCAGGGCCCTGGGGCAGACCACTGAAGCTTTCTTT.